Listed below are T cell receptor beta chains from one sample, sequenced in a study of T cell responses to AZD1222 COVID-19 vaccine. Measured with immunoSEQ multiplex PCR; TCRdb has only the in-frame clones, and not every one. The data hold under 35,000 clones, with 75% to 90% observed a single time. The sequenced sample was peripheral blood, obtained on day 0 of AZD1222 vaccination. The receptors were gathered from an adult in good health. The CDR3 runs from the conserved cysteine through the conserved F or W.

v_call: TRBV6-5; j_call: TRBJ2-7; cdr3_aa: CASSHETGYEQYF
v_call: TRBV5-4; j_call: TRBJ2-1; cdr3_aa: CASSLGTAQTYNEQFF
v_call: TRBV18; j_call: TRBJ2-7; cdr3_aa: CASSLGQGAGEQYF
v_call: TRBV2; j_call: TRBJ2-3; cdr3_aa: CASSAESGRTDTQYF
v_call: TRBV3-1/TRBV3-2; j_call: TRBJ1-1; cdr3_aa: CASSRQPNTEAFF
v_call: TRBV10-3; j_call: TRBJ2-1; cdr3_aa: CATKDYNEQFF
v_call: TRBV4-3; j_call: TRBJ2-5; cdr3_aa: CASSQLRRAGETQYF
v_call: TRBV10-2; j_call: TRBJ2-1; cdr3_aa: CASRTSGMSNEQFF
v_call: TRBV19; j_call: TRBJ1-1; cdr3_aa: CASSIGTSQKVFF
v_call: TRBV6-2/TRBV6-3; j_call: TRBJ2-2; cdr3_aa: CASSLQGAENTGELFF
v_call: TRBV11-2; j_call: TRBJ2-3; cdr3_aa: CASSPLRGGTDTQYF
v_call: TRBV28; j_call: TRBJ2-2; cdr3_aa: CASSFWGGAGELFF
v_call: TRBV28; j_call: TRBJ1-1; cdr3_aa: CASSGEYTEAFF
v_call: TRBV27; j_call: TRBJ1-2; cdr3_aa: CASSPRTGGGYGYTF
v_call: TRBV5-1; j_call: TRBJ1-1; cdr3_aa: CASSLGDNTEAFF
v_call: TRBV4-1; j_call: TRBJ2-1; cdr3_aa: CASSHGRTGGINEQFF